Presented here are 12 T cell receptor beta chains from one specimen sequenced in a study of multiple sclerosis patients with progressive multifocal leukoencephalopathy. Method: immunoSEQ multiplex PCR; TCRdb's copy keeps in-frame clones and lacks some. This repertoire shows approximately 31,000 clones, 87% found once; its top ten account for under 4%. Specified time point: time of PML onset. This specimen was PBMCs, taken from a patient treated with natalizumab. These receptors were obtained from a human donor with progressive multifocal leukoencephalopathy.

This chain joins TRBV6-1 and TRBJ1-1; D is ambiguous. Per germline, CDR1 MNHNS and CDR2 SASEGT. CDR3 size: 14 residues. The germline V and J ends were trimmed by 6 bases and 4 bases, with 15 bases remaining between them. In DNA, the CDR3 is TGTGCCAGCAGAGATATCGGGAGGCCCACTGAAGCTTTCTTT. Its protein is CASRDIGRPTEAFF.

On this clone itself: The same CDR3 also results from other DNA sequences found in this sample. The CDR3: CASGFKGLAVYQETQYF. The CDR3 DNA follows: TGTGCTAGTGGTTTTAAAGGACTAGCGGTGTACCAAGAGACCCAGTACTTC. The rearrangement uses TRBV12-5 and TRBJ2-5; TRBD2 agrees at 10 bases. CDR1 is LGHNT, CDR2 FRNRAP, per germline. The V and J ends lost 3 bases and 0 bases, in that order; junction bases with no gene match: 7. The CDR3 loop spans 17 amino acids.

This chain uses TRBV6-6 with TRBJ2-7, with a possible D match to TRBD2 (6 bases). The CDR3 is made up of 14 amino acids. Germline V CDR1 and CDR2: MNHNY, SVGAGI (reference sequence). Trimming cost V 7 bases and J 0 bases, with 13 bases left between them. DNA for the CDR3: TGTGCCAGCACCCGGGGCGGGAACTCCTACGAGCAGTACTTC. As protein: CASTRGGNSYEQYF.

This clone was observed a single time. The V gene is TRBV6-1, the J gene TRBJ2-5, with D hard to call. Germline V gene data show CDR1 as MNHNS and CDR2 as SASEGT. Trimming cost V 0 bases and J 6 bases, with 14 bases left between them. The length of the CDR3 is 15 residues. The CDR3 DNA follows: TGTGCCAGCAGTGAAGCGGAGTCGGTGAAAAAGACCCAGTACTTC. Encoded protein: CASSEAESVKKTQYF.

The chain recombines TRBV27 with TRBJ2-1; 11 nucleotides line up with TRBD1. The V and J ends lost 3 bases and 7 bases, in that order; junction bases with no gene match: 5. The CDR3 loop spans 15 amino acids. Germline V CDR1 and CDR2: MNHEY, SMNVEV (reference sequence). The CDR3: CASSFTGTGGNEQFF. The CDR3 DNA follows: TGTGCCAGCAGTTTCACCGGGACAGGGGGGAATGAGCAGTTCTTC.

The chain carries TRBV15 and TRBJ2-7, with D possibly matching TRBD1 (6 bases). Trimming stripped 1 base from V and 2 bases from J, with 9 bases between. The CDR3 spans 14 residues. CDR1 LNHNV and CDR2 YYDKDF come from the germline V gene (reference sequence). For the CDR3, the DNA is TGTGCCACCAGCAGAGGTAGACAGGCCTACGAGCAGTACTTC. Translating gives CATSRGRQAYEQYF.

The chain carries TRBV4-3 and TRBJ1-2; D is unclear. The CDR3 is 15 residues long. Germline V gives CDR1 LGHNA, CDR2 YSLEER. V dropped 0 bases and J dropped 3 bases, with 11 bases sitting between them. As DNA, the CDR3 is TGCGCCAGCAGCCAAGAAAGGCGGGGTGACTATGGCTACACCTTC. Translation gives CASSQERRGDYGYTF.

The chain recombines TRBV15 with TRBJ2-7, with TRBD2 as a possible D gene (5 bases). The CDR3 length is 13 residues. Germline V lookup: CDR1 LNHNV, CDR2 YYDKDF (reference sequence). V was pared by 9 bases and J by 0 bases, with 12 bases between. CDR3 amino acids: CATAKGASYEQYF. Here the CDR3 DNA reads TGTGCCACTGCCAAGGGAGCCTCCTACGAGCAGTACTTC.

The CDR3 loop is CASSYSRTEAQYF. CDR3 DNA sequence: TGTGCCAGCAGTTACTCGAGGACAGAGGCGCAGTATTTT. The genes are TRBV6-5 and TRBJ2-3; D perhaps matches TRBD1 (6 bases). V was trimmed by 0 bases and J by 10 bases, leaving 11 bases between them. This CDR3 has 13 residues. Germline V gene data show CDR1 as MNHEY and CDR2 as SVGAGI.

V and J are TRBV18 and TRBJ1-4; TRBD1 matches at 8 bases. V was pared by 4 bases and J by 4 bases, with 8 bases of the junction left unmatched. The length of the CDR3 is 16 residues. The germline gives CDR1 KGHSH, CDR2 LQKENI. CDR3 nucleotides: TGTGCCAGCTCACAGCAACGACAGGGGATTAATGAAAAACTGTTTTTT. Amino acid sequence: CASSQQRQGINEKLFF.

This chain uses TRBV6-4 with TRBJ2-6; 8 positions agree with TRBD2. This CDR3 region has 16 residues. Germline V gene sequence: CDR1 MRHNA, CDR2 SNTAGT. V gave up 0 bases and J gave up 2 bases; unmatched junction bases: 0. The CDR3 sequence: CASSDSGGAGANVLTF. The CDR3 nucleotides are TGTGCCAGCAGTGACTCCGGGGGGGCTGGGGCCAACGTCCTGACTTTC.

In DNA, the CDR3 is TGTGCCAGCAGCCCCGCAGAAGGGCCACTGCGGAGTGAAGCTTTCTTT. Its translation: CASSPAEGPLRSEAFF. V gene TRBV7-6 combines with J gene TRBJ1-1; no definite D call. V lost 5 bases, J lost 7 bases, and 23 bases lay in between. The germline gives CDR1 SGHVS, CDR2 FNYEAQ. This CDR3 region has 16 residues.